This TCR beta chain stems from a study of cytomegalovirus exposure and HLA in healthy donors. Method: immunoSEQ multiplex PCR; TCRdb's copy keeps in-frame clones and lacks some. The sample has 160,000 or so clones, 88% seen once. To note about this clone: Germline is not matched at one junction end, which may reflect a read error.

Germline V gives CDR1 MDHEN, CDR2 SYDVKM. The CDR3 spans 11 residues. The receptor comes from a man aged 18 to 30 in good health and CMV-seronegative. The J gene is TRBJ2-4, the V gene TRBV28, with TRBD2 as a possible D gene (6 bases). Source material: PBMCs. CDR3: CATFGGANWDF. The DNA of the CDR3 is TGTGCCACCTTCGGCGGGGCGAATTGGGACTTC.